The T cell receptor beta chain under discussion was sequenced for a study of radiotherapy plus CTLA-4 blockade in lung cancer. Study in general: Patients showed objective responses in 15% to 20% of cases, and disease control was achieved by 25% to 35%.

Enrolled patients, whose metastatic non-small-cell lung cancer was chemo-refractory, received focal radiation plus CTLA-4 blockade with ipilimumab. Study-level points and caveats: Tumor-origin TCR clones grew in blood after radiotherapy plus ipilimumab.

Points on this clone: Its matching antigen is unknown.

In germline, CDR1 is GTSNPN, CDR2 SVGIG (reference sequence). V dropped 1 base and J dropped 1 base, with 5 bases sitting between them. The CDR3 covers 13 residues. Sequenced by immunoSEQ multiplex PCR; TCRdb stores in-frame clones only, minus some. Altogether 34,000 or so clones are present, roughly three quarters being singletons, with the ten largest covering roughly an eighth. Sequencing used peripheral blood, obtained from a patient treated with radiotherapy plus ipilimumab. The sequence was collected from a human donor with non-small cell lung cancer that progressed on radiotherapy plus ipilimumab. The gene calls are TRBV30 and TRBJ1-3, with unresolved D. The CDR3 here is CAWSERSGNTIYF. As DNA, the CDR3 is TGTGCCTGGAGTGAAAGATCTGGAAACACCATATATTTT.